This T cell receptor (beta chain) appears in the sequencing data of a study of cytomegalovirus exposure and HLA in healthy donors. The CDR3 totals 15 residues. With 5 bases removed from V and 0 bases from J, the gap between germline ends came to 14 bases. The PCR ran on 60 Vbeta and 13 Jbeta primers. Method: immunoSEQ multiplex PCR; TCRdb's copy keeps in-frame clones and lacks some. The data show 80,000 or so clones, 65% to 75% seen once. The sample comprised PBMCs. The V call is TRBV6-7, the J call TRBJ2-7, with a tentative D call TRBD2 (6 bases). TRBV6-7 is an open reading frame whose function is uncertain. The receptor was derived from a man younger than 40 in good health and CMV-seropositive. The CDR3 sequence is CASSPWAGHSYEQYF. The CDR3 nucleotides are TGTGCCAGCAGTCCCTGGGCGGGGCACTCCTACGAGCAGTACTTC.